This TCR beta chain was observed in a study of blood T cell repertoires in COVID-19. Study in general: COVID-19 samples collected from the United States, Italy and Spain covered acute and convalescent phases. T cells, B-cell-depleted T cells, or PBMCs supplied cDNA or gDNA.

This CDR3 region has 13 residues. From germline, CDR1 is SGHAT and CDR2 FQNNGV. Unmatched junction bases numbered 6, after V lost 10 bases and J lost 1 base. Per the authors' pipeline: Estimation of nucleated cell counts was performed using reference gene primer amplification. Data came from immunoSEQ multiplex PCR; TCRdb stores just in-frame clones and leaves some out. The V and J calls and clone size are taken from that table; D and trimming were inferred from the DNA. The sample yields approximately 390,000 clones, almost 90% seen once. What was sequenced was peripheral blood. This sequence was found in a young man with active or convalescent COVID-19. The chain couples TRBV11-2 to TRBJ1-1; 7 nucleotides match TRBD1. The CDR3 here is CATGQARNTEAFF. The CDR3 DNA reads TGTGCCACCGGACAGGCGAGGAACACTGAAGCTTTCTTT.